The clone carrying this T cell receptor (beta chain) was recorded once. Its antigen is undetermined. Some clones are missing from TCRdb's copy, which holds only in-frame ones; the method was immunoSEQ multiplex PCR. The table shows 45,000 to 50,000 clones, with around 76% occurring only once. The sample is drawn from a study of vaccination effects on CD4 cells after COVID-19. V dropped 3 bases and J dropped 4 bases, with 6 bases sitting between them. Germline V gene lookup returns CDR1 MNHEY and CDR2 SMNVEV (reference sequence). The CDR3 contains 12 residues. Isolating CD4+ T cells followed 9 to 11 days of culture. Cells had half their medium changed to IL-2 medium on days 3 and 7.

The rearrangement joins TRBV27 to TRBJ2-5; D is ambiguous. The sequencing here drew on CD4+ T cells from PBMCs cultured without peptide, taken before COVID-19 vaccination. The TCR sequence derives from a human donor who had a prior SARS-CoV-2 infection. The CDR3 region has the DNA TGTGCCAGCAGTTTGACCGGAGAGACCCAGTACTTC. It codes for CASSLTGETQYF.